This entry lists 17 T cell receptor beta chains sequenced from one sample in a study of blood T cell repertoires in COVID-19. Method: immunoSEQ multiplex PCR; TCRdb's copy keeps in-frame clones and lacks some. The repertoire consists of 250,000 to 300,000 clones, with 80% to 90% occurring once and the leading ten covering around 4.4%. The material sequenced was peripheral blood. The source is a man aged 40-55 years with acute or convalescent COVID-19.

The chain uses TRBV2 and TRBJ2-1, with TRBD1 matching over 11 bases. The CDR3 covers 14 residues. Germline CDR1 and CDR2: SNHLY and FYNNEI. Losses at the gene ends were 6 bases for V and 8 bases for J; bases not matched to a gene: 6. The CDR3 sequence: CASRKGQGADEQFF. CDR3 bases: TGTGCCAGCAGAAAAGGACAGGGGGCCGATGAGCAGTTCTTC.

This chain uses TRBV4-2 with TRBJ2-5; 7 bases are shared with TRBD1. The CDR3 sequence is 19 residues long. Germline loops: CDR1 LGHNA, CDR2 YNFKEQ. The ends lost 0 bases at V and 2 bases at J; junction bases unmatched: 15. CDR3 sequence reads: CASSQDLGTAYGVQETQYF. The CDR3 nucleotides read TGTGCCAGCAGCCAAGATCTTGGGACAGCCTATGGGGTGCAAGAGACCCAGTACTTC.

The chain carries TRBV7-2 and TRBJ2-7, with 9 nucleotides matching TRBD1. Germline V lookup: CDR1 SGHTA, CDR2 FQGNSA. The CDR3 spans 14 residues. Germline trimming cut 4 bases from V and 3 bases from J; bases unmatched to any gene: 4. The CDR3, as DNA: TGTGCCAGCAGCTCGGACAGGGGATTCTACGAGCAGTACTTC. It is translated as CASSSDRGFYEQYF.

The CDR3 reads CASSYSRTREVAFF. Written as DNA, the CDR3 is TGTGCCAGCAGTTACTCCCGGACCCGGGAGGTAGCTTTCTTT. The chain combines TRBV6-5 with TRBJ1-1, with D unclear. Trimming stripped 0 bases from V and 10 bases from J, with 15 bases between. CDR1 and CDR2 from the germline V gene are MNHEY and SVGAGI. The CDR3 spans 14 residues.

The CDR3, as DNA: TGTGCCTGGAGCGACTCTGGCAATGAGCAGTTCTTC. It codes for CAWSDSGNEQFF. The chain joins TRBV30 to TRBJ2-1; D remains ambiguous. CDR1 and CDR2 from the germline V gene are GTSNPN and SVGIG (reference sequence). V shed 3 bases and J shed 6 bases, with 9 bases lying between them. The CDR3 totals 12 residues.

This rearrangement joins TRBV10-3 to TRBJ2-1, with TRBD2 matching 11 bases. CDR3 length: 16 residues. Losses at the gene ends were 10 bases for V and 4 bases for J; bases not matched to a gene: 12. Germline lookup yields CDR1 ENHRY and CDR2 SYGVKD. The DNA of the CDR3 is TGTGCCACTACGACTAGCGGGGTCCTTACTTACAATGAGCAGTTCTTC. It codes for CATTTSGVLTYNEQFF.

This clone was counted a few times. This chain uses TRBV5-1 with TRBJ2-7, with D unresolved. Per the germline V gene, CDR1 is SGHRS and CDR2 is YFSETQ. The CDR3 contains 14 residues. Deletions cut 2 bases from V and 2 bases from J, with 11 bases between. This chain's CDR3 is CASSFSPPTYEQYF. The DNA for the CDR3 is TGCGCCAGCAGCTTCTCCCCTCCTACCTACGAGCAGTACTTC. The full variable domain, with the rest looked up from reference TRBV5-1 and TRBJ2-7, is KAGVTQTPRYLIKTRGQQVTLSCSPISGHRSVSWYQQTPGQGLQFLFEYFSETQRNKGNFPGRFSGRQFSNSRSEMNVSTLELGDSALYLCASSFSPPTYEQYFGPGTRLTVT.

The gene calls are TRBV2 and TRBJ2-2, with a weak D call TRBD2 (5 bases). The CDR3 sequence is 15 residues long. Germline lookup yields CDR1 SNHLY and CDR2 FYNNEI. V was clipped by 0 bases and J by 6 bases, with 11 bases between them. The CDR3 region has the DNA TGTGCCAGCAGTGAAGCCTCGGGGAAGTCCGGGGAGCTGTTTTTT. Amino acids: CASSEASGKSGELFF.

The gene calls are TRBV5-1 and TRBJ2-7; D might be TRBD1 (5 bases). Germline assignment: CDR1 SGHRS and CDR2 YFSETQ. V lost 0 bases and J lost 4, with 14 bases in between. The CDR3 extends over 15 amino acids. CDR3 residues: CASSLGQYKVYEQYF. The CDR3 DNA follows: TGCGCCAGCAGCTTGGGACAGTATAAGGTTTACGAGCAGTACTTC.

The V and J genes are TRBV6-2 or TRBV6-3 and TRBJ1-2, with 7 bases matching TRBD1. CDR1 and CDR2 (germline): MNHEY, SVGEGT. J gave up 5 bases and V 5 bases, and 8 bases lay outside the gene matches. The CDR3 extends over 14 amino acids. The CDR3 loop reads CASSPRGQLYGYTF. As DNA, the CDR3 is TGTGCCAGCAGTCCCCGGGGACAGCTTTATGGCTACACCTTC.

CDR3 DNA sequence: TGTGCCAGCAGTTTACGGGGGGCTGATACGCAGTATTTT. This encodes CASSLRGADTQYF. The chain uses TRBV12-3 or TRBV12-4 and TRBJ2-3; possible D gene TRBD2, 7 bases. CDR3 length: 13 amino acids. V lost 2 bases, J lost 6 bases, and 9 bases lay in between.

The gene calls are TRBV5-1 and TRBJ2-3; 7 positions agree with TRBD2. The length of the CDR3 is 14 residues. In germline, CDR1 is SGHRS, CDR2 YFSETQ. V shed 0 bases and J 6 bases; nucleotides not matched to a gene: 4. Written as DNA, the CDR3 is TGCGCCAGCAGCTTGGGACTAGCATTTGATACGCAGTATTTT. It encodes CASSLGLAFDTQYF.

This sequence joins TRBV10-3 and TRBJ1-5; D is unresolved. The CDR3 has 15 amino acids. The germline gives CDR1 ENHRY, CDR2 SYGVKD. The V end was cut by 9 bases, the J end by 2 bases, with 17 bases between. DNA for the CDR3: TGTGCCATAAGTACCGGCGGGGTCGGCAATCAGCCCCAGCATTTT. It encodes CAISTGGVGNQPQHF.

The rearrangement links TRBV5-1 to TRBJ1-4; D might be TRBD1 (6 bases). Germline assignment: CDR1 SGHRS and CDR2 YFSETQ. The V end was cut by 4 bases, the J end by 2 bases, with 15 bases between. The CDR3 length is 16 residues. For the CDR3, the DNA is TGCGCCAGCAGCCCTGGGACATGGGCGACTAATGAAAAACTGTTTTTT. Amino acid sequence: CASSPGTWATNEKLFF.

The chain joins TRBV2 to TRBJ1-4, with D maybe TRBD1 (6 bases). This CDR3 has 13 amino acids. The V end was cut by 10 bases, the J end by 3 bases, with 12 bases between. The germline V gene has CDR1 SNHLY and CDR2 FYNNEI. The CDR3 bases are TGTGCCATCCAACAGGGCCCTAATGAAAAACTGTTTTTT. Translated, it gives CAIQQGPNEKLFF.

The genes are TRBV10-1 and TRBJ1-4; no firm D call. The V gene lost 3 bases and the J gene lost 5 bases, with 13 bases spanning the gap. The CDR3 totals 15 residues. The germline CDR1 and CDR2 sequences are WNHNN and SYGVQD (reference sequence). The CDR3 here is CASSDGRRENEKLFF. The CDR3 nucleotides read TGCGCCAGCAGTGATGGGAGACGGGAAAATGAAAAACTGTTTTTT.

This clone came up once. V and J are TRBV30 and TRBJ1-6; D is possibly TRBD1 (6 bases). In germline, CDR1 is GTSNPN, CDR2 SVGIG (reference sequence). Trimming stripped 3 bases from V and 7 bases from J, with 10 bases between. The CDR3 runs to 13 residues. The CDR3 DNA sequence: TGTGCCTGGAGGGACAGTGAAAATTCACCCCTCCACTTT. This codes for CAWRDSENSPLHF.